This T cell receptor (beta chain) was sequenced during a study of T cell changes during pregnancy in multiple sclerosis. TCRdb's table, derived via immunoSEQ multiplex PCR, lists solely in-frame clones and lacks some. The sample carries tens of thousands of clones, 80% to 95% recorded once. The junction had 8 bases not matched to a gene; V was cut back by 10 bases and J by 0 bases. The V gene's germline CDR1 is MNHNS and CDR2 SASEGT. CDR3 length: 14 amino acids. This chain links TRBV6-1 with TRBJ2-7; 8 positions agree with TRBD1. This receptor was taken from a female donor with multiple sclerosis, enrolled in a pregnancy study. Source: CD8+ T cells from peripheral blood mononuclear cells, taken after pregnancy. The CDR3 DNA sequence: TGTGCCACCAGAGACGGACAGGGCTCCTACGAGCAGTACTTC. It yields the protein CATRDGQGSYEQYF.